These 8 T cell receptor beta chains were sequenced from one sample in a study of response to subunit inactivated influenza vaccine. TCRdb independently ran MiXCR on the RT-PCR reads; one entry per CDR3 protein. The sample has 250,000 to 350,000 distinct CDR3 sequences; about 20% are singletons. Specimen: PBMCs from blood, collected about 20 months after vaccination. These receptors were obtained from a man between 50 and 70 years old who received an inactivated influenza vaccine.

This clonotype showed up just a few times. This chain connects TRBV29-1 to TRBJ2-1, with 7 positions matching TRBD1. With V trimmed by 3 bases and J by 9 bases, 5 bases remained unmatched. CDR3 size: 12 residues. The V gene's germline CDR1 is SQVTM and CDR2 ANQGSEA. This chain's CDR3 is CSVDKGASEQFF. CDR3 in DNA: TGCAGCGTTGACAAGGGGGCCAGTGAGCAGTTCTTC.

This clonotype occurred a few times. The chain carries TRBV20-1 and TRBJ2-3, with 8 bases fitting TRBD2. CDR3 size: 16 residues. V was clipped by 0 bases and J by 3 bases; unmatched bases: 8. The V gene's germline CDR1 is DFQATT and CDR2 SNEGSKA (reference sequence). The CDR3: CSARDEREYFTDTQYF. The CDR3 DNA reads as TGCAGTGCTAGAGATGAGCGGGAGTATTTTACAGATACGCAGTATTTT.

The table lists this clonotype with a few counts. This chain connects TRBV30 to TRBJ1-6; 7 nucleotides match TRBD1. Germline V gene sequence: CDR1 GTSNPN, CDR2 SVGIG (reference sequence). The J segment lost 2 bases and the V segment lost 0 bases, leaving 4 bases of the junction unmatched. This CDR3 spans 16 amino acids. The CDR3 sequence is CAWSVAGQAYNSPLHF. The DNA for the CDR3 is TGTGCCTGGAGTGTTGCCGGACAGGCCTATAATTCACCCCTCCACTTT.

V is TRBV5-5 and J is TRBJ2-2; D could derive from TRBD1 or TRBD2 (5 bases each). Trimming removed 7 bases at V and 4 bases at J, with 14 bases between. The CDR3 spans 14 residues. The V gene's germline CDR1 is SGHKS and CDR2 YYEKEE (reference sequence). This CDR3 is CASHRRSSTGELFF. As DNA, the CDR3 is TGTGCCAGCCACAGGAGGTCCTCCACCGGGGAGCTGTTTTTT.

This clonotype came up a few times. The chain is built from TRBV7-2 and TRBJ2-7; 9 positions agree with TRBD1. CDR3 length: 15 amino acids. The J segment lost 2 bases and the V segment lost 6 bases, leaving 8 bases of the junction unmatched. Germline V gene sequence: CDR1 SGHTA, CDR2 FQGNSA. The CDR3 sequence: CASSLTDRGTYEQYF. The CDR3 nucleotides are TGTGCCAGCAGTCTCACGGACAGGGGAACCTACGAGCAGTACTTC.

The chain uses TRBV12-3 or TRBV12-4 and TRBJ2-7; D perhaps matches TRBD1 (6 bases). Trimming took off 5 bases at V and 6 bases at J, with 17 bases between the two ends. This CDR3 comprises 14 residues. The CDR3 sequence: CASSIQGSSSEQYF. The CDR3, as DNA: TGTGCCAGCAGTATACAGGGCTCGTCGAGCGAGCAGTACTTC.

V gene TRBV10-3 combines with J gene TRBJ1-4, with no clear D. Germline CDR1 ENHRY, CDR2 SYGVKD. Trimming stripped 0 bases from V and 7 bases from J, with 12 bases between. The CDR3 runs to 15 residues. CDR3 sequence reads: CAISESPSSFEKLFF. DNA for the CDR3: TGTGCCATCAGTGAGTCGCCATCGAGTTTTGAAAAACTGTTTTTT.

The gene calls are TRBV3-1 and TRBJ1-1; the D is unclear. The CDR3 totals 14 residues. V lost 4 bases and J 1 base, leaving 10 bases between the germline ends. Germline-derived CDR1 and CDR2 are LGHDT and YNNKEL (reference sequence). CDR3 residues: CASSLERWNTEAFF. As DNA, the CDR3 is TGTGCCAGCAGCCTGGAAAGGTGGAACACTGAAGCTTTCTTT. The complete variable domain, with remaining parts taken from reference TRBV3-1 and TRBJ1-1, reads DTAVSQTPKYLVTQMGNDKSIKCEQNLGHDTMYWYKQDSKKFLKIMFSYNNKELIINETVPNRFSPKSPDKAHLNLHINSLELGDSAVYFCASSLERWNTEAFFGQGTRLTVV.